This T cell receptor (beta chain) was found in a study of shared clonotypes between healthy human individuals (TCRdb year 2020). Regarding the complete study: Three men and a couple of women, aged 18 to 49 years, made up the cohort. Blood TCR repertoires of about 5 healthy adults were deeply sequenced to estimate repertoire size and the extent of clonotype sharing between individuals. For each donor, CD4 naive and CD4 memory were each given three plates, CD8 naive was given two plates, and CD8 memory was given one plate. Each donor's leukapheresis produced roughly between roughly 0.85 and 9.5 billion PBMCs. To increase sequencing depth and limit assay-specific biases, TCR repertoire library preparation and sequencing were carried out by different laboratories using diverse techniques. Overall results and qualifications from the work: Even with the large sequencing depth, rarefaction of the sorted-subset datasets indicated that sequencing was incomplete. Sharing across a few donors was observed for around 5% of naive CD4, less than 4% of naive CD8, 2.3% of memory CD4, and about 0.38% of memory CD8 clonotypes. Naive subsets generally had larger estimated clonotype richness than memory subsets. Compared with non-shared clonotypes, clonotypes shared by all four sorted-subset donors had higher generation probabilities. The genetic and exposure-history diversity represented was limited by the small number of donors. Sampling was restricted to blood, and TCR repertoires in tissues likely differ from the TCR repertoires found in blood. Pairwise subsampling led to the expectation that sequencing depth would affect the degree of clonotype sharing among donors.

Using the deep immunoSEQ assay, multiplex PCR amplified TCR CDR3 regions from genomic DNA. For each cell subset, the extracted genomic DNA was distributed evenly across all wells of several immunoSEQ 96-well plates, and each plate served as one replicate. Each replicate PCR for sorted subsets received about 180 ng genomic DNA, equal to about 30,000 T cell genomes. Purified libraries were quantified with a Qubit 3.0 fluorometer, sized on a Bioanalyzer 2100, and re-quantified with the KAPA Library Quantification kit. A separate single-read 150-cycle Illumina NextSeq 550 flow cell was used to sequence each immunoSEQ 96-well plate. As for the authors' bioinformatics: Because only junctional sequences without quality scores were contained in the immunoSEQ output, filtering matching that applied to full-length reads could not be performed. To assign V/J genes and CDR3, sequences were annotated against IMGT germline references using PyIR, a Python wrapper for IgBLAST v1.9. Reads with weak V/J assignments (E-value above 1e-6), missing CDR3, stop codons, out-of-frame junctions, or ambiguous translated residues were removed. V3J clonotypes were defined by identical inferred V gene, J gene, and CDR3 amino acid sequence. To compute the percentage overlap between repertoires, the number of shared unique clonotypes was divided by the size of the smaller repertoire. Repertoire richness was assessed with RTK rarefaction, the Chao1 estimator, and Recon v2.1 estimates of unobserved clonotypes. OLGA was used to compute generation probabilities for all TCRbeta clonotypes that the gDNA method yielded from a handful of donors. The table comes from immuneACCESS by way of TCRdb, which keeps in-frame sequences with V and J called. Part of the clones is missing from these tables; in studies checked, under half for an unresolved V gene and the rest for unknown reasons. Clonal size and the V and J genes are those of that table, whereas D and trimming came from the DNA. The sample yields approximately 2,000,000 clones; under 95% were counted once. The top ten clones comprise more than 0.35% of the sample.

As for this clone: Its antigen remains unidentified. There are no base qualities to consult, and no much larger clone falls within one base.

Healthy HIV-negative adults with no recently reported acute infections or vaccinations were included as donors. Every donor was a Caucasian adult residing in Nashville, Tennessee, USA. Magnetic negative selection was used to enrich CD4+ T cells, after which naive cells were positively selected on CD45RA and the negative fraction became the memory subset. Blood was obtained by leukapheresis, after which PBMCs were separated by Ficoll-Histopaque density gradient centrifugation and cryopreserved in liquid nitrogen vapor phase. Analytical flow cytometry was used to check the purity and quantity of each magnetically sorted T cell population. Each sorted fraction had its genomic DNA isolated and then quantified by UV absorbance on a Nanodrop 2000c. The CDR3 contains 15 residues, cysteine and phenylalanine counted. The DNA shown is the 45-base CDR3, in frame from base 1. In the germline V gene, CDR1 corresponds to MNHNS and CDR2 to SASEGT. Relative to germline, V is missing 4 bases and J is missing 0 bases, with 5 bases of the junction outside any gene match.

The origin of this receptor is a man younger than 35 in good health. Some clones in this sample may be carry-over from other donors' samples. The sequence joins TRBV6-1 to TRBJ2-7, with TRBD2 identical over 8 junction bases. The specimen sequenced was naive CD4+ T cells from PBMCs. The sample's cell subset or site label, decoded: CD45RA+ positively selected. In nucleotides, the sequence is TGTGCCAGCAGTGGACTAGCGATCTACTCCTACGAGCAGTACTTC. This yields the protein CASSGLAIYSYEQYF.